The present TCR beta chain was sequenced within a study of CD8 T cells in Susac syndrome. Whole-study results and caveats: TCR sequencing and HLA analysis covered a relatively small number of individuals.

High-throughput TCR beta sequencing covered peripheral CD8+ and CD4+ T cells. The trim removed 2 bases at V and 5 bases at J, leaving 5 bases unmatched. There are 16 residues in the CDR3. Germline assignment: CDR1 SNHLY and CDR2 FYNNEI. RNA in amounts of roughly 0.5 to 1 ug was reverse transcribed with random hexamers. An immunoSEQ multiplex PCR generated amplified TCR beta CDR3 products spanning 54 Vbeta and 13 Jbeta. TCRdb independently ran MiXCR on the immunoSEQ multiplex PCR reads; one entry per CDR3 protein. The sample gives hundreds of thousands of distinct CDR3 sequences, approximately 85% of which show up once; 0.21% is in the top ten. This clonotype has a handful of counts. As yet, its antigen is unknown.

Sequenced input: CD8+ T cells from PBMCs. This receptor was taken from a human donor with multiple sclerosis. The rearrangement joins TRBV2 to TRBJ2-1; 11 bases line up with TRBD2. The CDR3 is CASSESGTSGHNEQFF. CDR3 DNA: TGTGCCAGCAGTGAATCGGGGACTAGCGGACACAATGAGCAGTTCTTC.